This TCR beta chain was recovered during a study of cytomegalovirus exposure and HLA in healthy donors (dated by TCRdb to 2016 to 2017). The study in broad terms: According to a later analysis, the roughly 120 validation repertoires were produced on the same platform as the 666 repertoires of the first cohort. Along with the 666-subject first cohort, a separate validation cohort of 120 different subjects was used. The study was designed to test whether signatures of past pathogen exposure could be identified by cataloging public T cell receptors. To predict cytomegalovirus infection status, the study brought together high-throughput TCR immunosequencing, statistical association of individual TCRs with disease status, and machine learning. Broad study findings and their caveats: It was suggested by the authors that the approach could potentially be generalized to other disease states and immunological phenotypes. Most TCR sequences were observed very rarely across donors, whereas some public TCRs were present in many individuals. The study gave a list of 150 to 200 TCR beta chains associated with cytomegalovirus. All 120 or so repertoires were used to score co-occurrence in the validation cohort in a later analysis, because that analysis had no HLA typing for the cohort. In a later analysis, TCRs clustered in the first cohort were found to also tend to co-occur in the 120 or so validation repertoires, with 90% to 95% of cluster scores above 0. A few of the identified cytomegalovirus-associated TCR beta chains were confirmed in vitro to be specific for cytomegalovirus antigens. The classifier was reported to diagnose cytomegalovirus status with high specificity and sensitivity in both the original cohort and the validation cohort.

About this clone itself: Its recognized antigen is unknown. The sample holds no much larger clone one base away, and base qualities are not on file.

The donors were included in the validation cohort of around 120 subjects, a group kept apart from the roughly 700-subject first cohort. The receptor library was made with the immunoSEQ multiplex PCR assay. On the authors' methods: A statistical classification framework was built for diagnosing cytomegalovirus status from the catalog of TCR beta chain sequences. As stored in TCRdb, this immuneACCESS dataset retains in-frame rearrangements with V and J assigned. A fraction of the clones does not appear; measured against another copy, unresolved V genes explain less than half of the discrepancy, and the remainder lacks a known reason. V and J calls and clone size are given by that table; D and trimming were obtained from the DNA. This sample holds 95,000 to 120,000 clones; 90% to 96% were observed only once. Roughly 0.67% of the sample comes from the top ten. The sequence derives from a woman between 18 and 29 years old in good health and CMV-seronegative. Sequences were obtained from PBMCs.

This receptor has the CDR3 CASSLTSGYNEQFF. The bases read TGTGCCAGCAGCTTAACTAGCGGATACAATGAGCAGTTCTTC. The chain employs TRBV7-6 and TRBJ2-1; 8 nucleotides in the junction match TRBD2. Measured from the cysteine to the phenylalanine, the CDR3 is 14 residues long. Only the CDR3 DNA stays, 42 bases, in frame from base 1. CDR1 and CDR2 were assigned from the germline V gene as SGHVS and FNYEAQ. The germline V end is reduced by 2 bases and the J end by 4 bases; junction bases left unmatched: 1.